These 16 T cell receptor beta chains were all obtained from the same sample, sequenced in a study of CD8 T cells in Susac syndrome. Reverse transcription used roughly 0.5 to 1 ug RNA and random hexamers. MiXCR, run by TCRdb on the immunoSEQ multiplex PCR reads, gives a single entry per CDR3 protein. The table includes approximately 210,000 distinct CDR3 sequences, 95% detected once. Sequencing used CD4+ T cells from PBMCs. All receptors derive from a human donor with multiple sclerosis.

In its sample, this clonotype was seen once. V is TRBV29-1 and J is TRBJ2-7; D possibly matches TRBD1 or TRBD2 (5 bases each). V was trimmed by 3 bases and J by 2 bases, leaving 14 bases between them. Germline CDR1 is SQVTM and CDR2 is ANQGSEA. The CDR3 loop spans 14 amino acids. CDR3 sequence (DNA): TGCAGCGTTGACGTCGGGACGCCAACCTACGAGCAGTACTTC. Amino acids: CSVDVGTPTYEQYF.

The rearrangement uses TRBV20-1 and TRBJ2-7; 10 nucleotides match TRBD2. Germline V gene sequence: CDR1 DFQATT, CDR2 SNEGSKA (reference sequence). Losses at the gene ends were 0 bases for V and 7 bases for J; bases not matched to a gene: 6. The CDR3 runs 14 residues. CDR3 loop: CSARDSSGGPEQYF. The CDR3 nucleotides read TGCAGTGCTAGAGATTCTAGCGGGGGTCCTGAGCAGTACTTC.

The chain has TRBV14 and TRBJ2-6; no reliable D call. CDR1 is SGHDN, CDR2 FVKESK, per germline. The germline V and J ends were trimmed by 0 bases and 1 base, with 10 bases remaining between them. The CDR3 loop spans 17 amino acids. CDR3: CASSQEGPWSGANVLTF. The CDR3 DNA reads as TGTGCCAGCAGCCAAGAAGGGCCATGGTCTGGGGCCAACGTCCTGACTTTC.

The V call is TRBV20-1, the J call TRBJ1-1; D uncertain. The CDR3 extends over 11 amino acids. Looked up from germline, CDR1 is DFQATT and CDR2 is SNEGSKA (reference sequence). Trimming shortened V by 6 bases and J by 6 bases, and 11 bases separated the two germline ends. The CDR3 coding sequence is TGCAGTGCCCGAAGTGCCGCTGAAGCTTTCTTT. Its translation: CSARSAAEAFF.

This chain connects TRBV27 to TRBJ2-7; D possibly matches TRBD1 or TRBD2 (6 bases each). V lost 3 bases and J 7 bases, leaving 13 bases between the germline ends. In germline, CDR1 is MNHEY, CDR2 SMNVEV (reference sequence). The CDR3 contains 13 residues. The CDR3 sequence is CASSFGGGREQYF. The CDR3 nucleotides read TGTGCCAGCAGTTTTGGAGGGGGGCGAGAGCAGTACTTC.

The chain couples TRBV5-1 to TRBJ2-1; D unresolved. Germline-derived CDR1 and CDR2 are SGHRS and YFSETQ. Trimming removed 4 bases from V and 0 bases from J, with 11 bases in between. CDR3 length: 15 amino acids. The DNA for the CDR3 is TGCGCCAGCAGCCCAGACGTTAGCTCCTACAATGAGCAGTTCTTC. Translated: CASSPDVSSYNEQFF. The entire variable domain, with the rest obtained from reference TRBV5-1 and TRBJ2-1, is as follows: KAGVTQTPRYLIKTRGQQVTLSCSPISGHRSVSWYQQTPGQGLQFLFEYFSETQRNKGNFPGRFSGRQFSNSRSEMNVSTLELGDSALYLCASSPDVSSYNEQFFGPGTRLTVL.

The chain couples TRBV5-6 to TRBJ2-7; D might be TRBD2 (5 bases). Looked up from germline, CDR1 is SGHDT and CDR2 is YYEEEE. This CDR3 has 15 amino acids. V lost 5 bases and J lost 6, with 21 bases in between. In DNA, the CDR3 is TGTGCCAGCAGTCCCCCGGGATCCCGGGTCTCCGAGCAGTACTTC. Protein: CASSPPGSRVSEQYF.

This chain connects TRBV29-1 to TRBJ2-1, with 7 bases fitting TRBD1. The length of the CDR3 is 13 residues. The junction had 11 bases not matched to a gene; V was cut back by 6 bases and J by 9 bases. Germline CDR1 SQVTM, CDR2 ANQGSEA. CDR3 DNA sequence: TGCAGCGTGAGTGAGGGGGCAGGTTTTGAGCAGTTCTTC. Its protein is CSVSEGAGFEQFF.

The sample holds one count of this clonotype. The chain employs TRBV30 and TRBJ1-4; TRBD1 aligns across 8 bases. The germline gives CDR1 GTSNPN, CDR2 SVGIG (reference sequence). V shed 0 bases, J shed 2 bases, and the junction held 2 bases outside the gene matches. The CDR3 extends over 15 amino acids. The CDR3, as DNA: TGTGCCTGGAGTGTACAGGGGGGGACTAATGAAAAACTGTTTTTT. Translated, it gives CAWSVQGGTNEKLFF.

This clonotype was recorded only once. The gene calls are TRBV3-1 and TRBJ1-1, with unresolved D. This CDR3 region has 14 residues. The V and J ends lost 7 bases and 1 base respectively, with 13 bases between them. The germline CDR1 and CDR2 sequences are LGHDT and YNNKEL (reference sequence). CDR3: CASTAQWKNTEAFF. DNA of the CDR3: TGTGCCAGCACGGCACAGTGGAAGAACACTGAAGCTTTCTTT. The variable domain in full, with the rest retrieved from reference TRBV3-1 and TRBJ1-1, is DTAVSQTPKYLVTQMGNDKSIKCEQNLGHDTMYWYKQDSKKFLKIMFSYNNKELIINETVPNRFSPKSPDKAHLNLHINSLELGDSAVYFCASTAQWKNTEAFFGQGTRLTVV.

The CDR3 loop reads CASSLGPTSYEQYF. The DNA of the CDR3 is TGCGCCAGCAGCTTGGGACCCACGTCCTACGAGCAGTACTTC. The chain is built from TRBV5-1 and TRBJ2-7; D is uncertain. There are 14 residues in the CDR3. Germline CDR1 SGHRS, CDR2 YFSETQ. Between the trimmed V and J ends, which lost 0 bases and 1 base, there was a span of 8 bases.

The chain has TRBV29-1 and TRBJ2-2; possibly TRBD1 or TRBD2 for D (5 bases each). Germline V gives CDR1 SQVTM, CDR2 ANQGSEA. Trimming took off 4 bases at V and 6 bases at J, with 9 bases between the two ends. The CDR3 spans 12 residues. The CDR3 DNA reads TGCAGCGTTGCGTGGGGGTCCGGGGAGCTGTTTTTT. Its translation is CSVAWGSGELFF.

The genes are TRBV7-3 and TRBJ2-1; TRBD2 might be the D (5 bases). V lost 3 bases, J lost 4 bases, and 7 bases lay in between. Per the germline V gene, CDR1 is SGHTA and CDR2 is FQGTGA. This CDR3 is built from 13 residues. CDR3 amino acids: CASSFEGYNEQFF. In nucleotides, the CDR3 is TGTGCCAGCAGCTTCGAGGGATACAATGAGCAGTTCTTC.

V gene TRBV28 combines with J gene TRBJ2-7, with D hard to call. This CDR3 has 15 amino acids. Germline-derived CDR1 and CDR2 are MDHEN and SYDVKM. Trimming cost V 0 bases and J 0 bases, with 9 bases left between them. CDR3 region: CASSLWSLVSYEQYF. CDR3 DNA sequence: TGTGCCAGCAGTTTATGGTCCCTAGTCTCCTACGAGCAGTACTTC.

This chain joins TRBV29-1 and TRBJ1-1; D uncertain. CDR3 length: 13 amino acids. Trimming removed 7 bases from V and 0 bases from J, with 12 bases in between. The V gene's germline CDR1 is SQVTM and CDR2 ANQGSEA. This CDR3 is CSASGYMNTEAFF. The DNA for the CDR3 is TGCAGCGCAAGCGGGTACATGAACACTGAAGCTTTCTTT.

The table lists this clonotype with a count of one. The genes are TRBV24-1 and TRBJ2-5; 7 bases match TRBD1. V trimming: 5 bases; J trimming: 2 bases; junction bases outside the gene matches: 1. This CDR3 has 13 residues. Germline V lookup: CDR1 KGHDR, CDR2 SFDVKD. The CDR3 DNA sequence: TGTGCCACCAGTGCAGGGGGTCAAGAGACCCAGTACTTC. Protein sequence: CATSAGGQETQYF.